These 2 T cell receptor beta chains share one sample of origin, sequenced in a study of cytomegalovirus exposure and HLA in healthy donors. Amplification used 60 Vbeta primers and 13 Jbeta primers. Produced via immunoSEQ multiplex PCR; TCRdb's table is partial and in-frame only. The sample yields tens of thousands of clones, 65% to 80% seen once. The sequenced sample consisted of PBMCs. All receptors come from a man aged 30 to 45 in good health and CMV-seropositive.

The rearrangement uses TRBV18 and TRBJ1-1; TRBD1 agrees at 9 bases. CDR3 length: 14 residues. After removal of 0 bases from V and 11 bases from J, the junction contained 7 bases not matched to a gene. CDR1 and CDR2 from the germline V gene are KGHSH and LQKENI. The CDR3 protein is CASSPPTDRGHAFF. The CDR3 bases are TGTGCCAGCTCACCACCCACGGACAGGGGTCATGCTTTCTTT.

The CDR3 reads CAIKGGGENSPLHF. The CDR3 nucleotides read TGTGCCATCAAGGGTGGGGGCGAGAATTCACCCCTCCACTTT. The chain recombines TRBV10-3 with TRBJ1-6; TRBD1 is a possible D gene (6 bases). Trimming shortened V by 7 bases and J by 7 bases, and 14 bases separated the two germline ends. Germline V lookup: CDR1 ENHRY, CDR2 SYGVKD. The CDR3 extends over 14 amino acids.